These 18 T cell receptor beta chains share one sample of origin, sequenced in a study of blood T cell repertoires in COVID-19 (dated by TCRdb to 2020 to 2021). Receptor amplification or capture employed the immunoSEQ multiplex PCR assay. TCRdb holds this immuneACCESS table with in-frame rearrangements only. Some clones are missing; in checked studies, unresolved V genes explain under half, and the rest has no known cause. The sample includes tens of thousands of clones, with 70% to 90% observed a single time. 6.9% of the sample is held by the ten biggest clonotypes. The specimen was peripheral blood. These TCRs come from a man between 50 and 59 years old with active COVID-19.

The chain combines TRBV6-5 with TRBJ2-7; unclear D gene. Germline values: CDR1 MNHEY, CDR2 SVGAGI. The CDR3 length is 11 residues. V was shortened by 5 bases and J by 5 bases, with 7 bases between the two germline ends. This CDR3 reads CASSPYDEQYF. The DNA of the CDR3 is TGTGCCAGCAGTCCGTATGACGAGCAGTACTTC.

The chain employs TRBV5-4 and TRBJ1-1; 8 bases are shared with TRBD1. The J segment lost 1 base and the V segment lost 0 bases, leaving 2 bases of the junction unmatched. There are 15 residues in the CDR3. From germline, CDR1 is SGHNT and CDR2 YYREEE (reference sequence). In DNA, the CDR3 is TGTGCCAGCAGCTTGGCAACAGGGGGGAACACTGAAGCTTTCTTT. It specifies CASSLATGGNTEAFF.

V and J are TRBV3-1 (or the pseudogene TRBV3-2) and TRBJ2-3; the D is unclear. This CDR3 comprises 13 residues. The V and J ends lost 4 bases and 2 bases respectively, with 7 bases between them. Germline V gene sequence: CDR1 LGHDT, CDR2 YNNKEL (reference sequence). The chain's CDR3 is CASSPPVTDTQYF. In DNA, the CDR3 is TGTGCCAGCAGCCCCCCAGTCACAGATACGCAGTATTTT.

In its sample, this clone was seen a few times. This chain connects TRBV5-1 to TRBJ1-5, with 8 bases fitting TRBD1. The V gene end was trimmed by 4 bases and the J gene end by 4 bases; junction bases not matched to a gene: 4. Germline lookup yields CDR1 SGHRS and CDR2 YFSETQ. This CDR3 is 14 amino acids long. For the CDR3, the DNA is TGCGCCAGCAGCGTACAGGGGGGGAATCAGCCCCAGCATTTT. Translating gives CASSVQGGNQPQHF.

The chain couples TRBV19 to TRBJ2-2; possibly TRBD1 for D (6 bases). This CDR3 has 17 residues. CDR1 and CDR2 from the germline V gene are LNHDA and SQIVND (reference sequence). V gave up 3 bases and J gave up 0 bases, with 14 bases separating them. In nucleotides, the CDR3 is TGTGCCAGTAGTATTATGAAGGGGGTAACGAACACCGGGGAGCTGTTTTTT. This codes for CASSIMKGVTNTGELFF.

The chain employs TRBV7-2 and TRBJ2-3, with 8 bases aligning to TRBD1. The CDR3 extends over 14 amino acids. The V gene's germline CDR1 is SGHTA and CDR2 FQGNSA. Trimming took 5 bases from V and 2 from J; bases not matched to a gene: 3. CDR3 in amino acids: CASSLDRATDTQYF. CDR3 DNA sequence: TGTGCCAGCAGCCTGGACAGGGCCACAGATACGCAGTATTTT.

CDR3 DNA: TGTGCCAGCAGCAAAGCCGGGACAGTAATCGGAGAGACCCAGTACTTC. Translation: CASSKAGTVIGETQYF. This sequence joins TRBV21-1 and TRBJ2-5; the table assigns TRBD1, which was not confirmed against the DNA. TRBV21-1 is a known pseudogene. The CDR3 extends over 16 amino acids.

The rearrangement joins TRBV11-2 to TRBJ2-1, with TRBD1 as a possible D gene (6 bases). CDR1 and CDR2 from the germline V gene are SGHAT and FQNNGV. V gave up 5 bases and J gave up 12 bases, with 26 bases separating them. The CDR3 spans 16 residues. CDR3 in DNA: TGTGCCAGCAGCCCCCTTGGGGGCCTAAGTACAATTGCGCAGTTCTTC. Translating it yields CASSPLGGLSTIAQFF.

This chain links TRBV19 with TRBJ2-1, with TRBD1 as a possible D gene (5 bases). Looked up from germline, CDR1 is LNHDA and CDR2 is SQIVND (reference sequence). The CDR3 is 13 residues long. V was pared by 5 bases and J by 3 bases, with 8 bases between. CDR3 coding DNA: TGTGCCAGTAGTGGGGCTGGCTACAATGAGCAGTTCTTC. This sequence encodes CASSGAGYNEQFF.

V gene TRBV4-1 combines with J gene TRBJ1-2; perhaps TRBD1 as D (5 bases). The CDR3 is 16 amino acids. CDR1 MGHRA and CDR2 YSYEKL come from the germline V gene. V gave up 0 bases and J gave up 6 bases, with 17 bases separating them. The CDR3: CASSQDRRGGVDGYTF. The DNA for the CDR3 is TGCGCCAGCAGCCAAGATCGAAGGGGTGGGGTTGATGGCTACACCTTC.

The chain combines TRBV28 with TRBJ1-5, with a tentative D call TRBD1 (6 bases). The germline V gene encodes CDR1 MDHEN and CDR2 SYDVKM. The ends were cut back, 7 bases at V and 0 bases at J, with 16 bases in the middle. The CDR3 is 16 residues long. The CDR3 nucleotides are TGTGCCAGCACCCCGGGGGGGCCCGGTAGCAATCAGCCCCAGCATTTT. It is translated as CASTPGGPGSNQPQHF.

This sequence joins TRBV2 and TRBJ1-2, with 12 bases lining up with TRBD1. Germline-derived CDR1 and CDR2 are SNHLY and FYNNEI. The CDR3 runs 16 residues. The trim removed 7 bases at V and 4 bases at J, leaving 10 bases unmatched. The DNA for the CDR3 is TGTGCCAGCAAGAGGGACAGGGGGCTTCTCGTCTATGGCTACACCTTC. Amino acid sequence: CASKRDRGLLVYGYTF.

This clone was recorded only once. This chain links TRBV24-1 with TRBJ2-3, with D possibly TRBD2 on 6 matching bases. Germline V CDR1 and CDR2: KGHDR, SFDVKD. This CDR3 region has 16 residues. The V end lost 4 bases, the J end lost 1 base, and 14 bases lay between the germline ends. Written as DNA, the CDR3 is TGTGCCACCAGTGAGGGCATCGGGGGTGGCACAGATACGCAGTATTTT. It encodes CATSEGIGGGTDTQYF.

The gene calls are TRBV5-4 and TRBJ2-3, with TRBD2 as a possible D gene (6 bases). The CDR3 has 17 amino acids. The V end lost 1 base, the J end lost 2 bases, and 17 bases lay between the germline ends. Germline CDR1 and CDR2: SGHNT and YYREEE (reference sequence). The CDR3 reads CASSLKSAGTLTDTQYF. CDR3 nucleotides: TGTGCCAGCAGCTTGAAATCCGCCGGGACTCTCACAGATACGCAGTATTTT.

V usage is TRBV27 and J usage is TRBJ2-1, with D perhaps matching TRBD2 (5 bases). CDR1 is MNHEY, CDR2 SMNVEV, per germline (reference sequence). The ends were cut back, 0 bases at V and 10 bases at J, with 16 bases in the middle. The CDR3 extends over 15 amino acids. The CDR3 protein is CASSLSIINSGEQFF. CDR3 DNA sequence: TGTGCCAGCAGTTTATCTATAATCAACTCGGGGGAGCAGTTCTTC.

Only a few counts were recorded for this clone. This chain connects TRBV6-5 to TRBJ1-5; TRBD1 agrees at 9 bases. The ends lost 6 bases at V and 7 bases at J; junction bases unmatched: 7. Germline-derived CDR1 and CDR2 are MNHEY and SVGAGI. The CDR3 loop spans 14 amino acids. CDR3: CASRAGTGRQPQHF. CDR3 nucleotides: TGTGCCAGCAGGGCCGGGACAGGGCGGCAGCCCCAGCATTTT.

The J gene is TRBJ2-2, the V gene TRBV4-2; D perhaps matches TRBD1 (6 bases). This CDR3 has 17 amino acids. Germline assignment: CDR1 LGHNA and CDR2 YNFKEQ. V lost 0 bases and J lost 6, with 17 bases in between. The DNA of the CDR3 is TGTGCCAGCAGCCAAGATAGGGCCCCCACAGGGCCCGGGGAGCTGTTTTTT. This encodes CASSQDRAPTGPGELFF.

The chain carries TRBV13 and TRBJ2-1; 7 positions match TRBD2. This CDR3 has 16 amino acids. The V and J ends lost 5 bases and 8 bases, in that order; junction bases with no gene match: 15. Germline-derived CDR1 and CDR2 are PRHDT and FYEKMQ (reference sequence). DNA for the CDR3: TGTGCCAGCAGCCCCACGTGGAGGGAGGGCCGCGATGAGCAGTTCTTC. Protein sequence: CASSPTWREGRDEQFF.